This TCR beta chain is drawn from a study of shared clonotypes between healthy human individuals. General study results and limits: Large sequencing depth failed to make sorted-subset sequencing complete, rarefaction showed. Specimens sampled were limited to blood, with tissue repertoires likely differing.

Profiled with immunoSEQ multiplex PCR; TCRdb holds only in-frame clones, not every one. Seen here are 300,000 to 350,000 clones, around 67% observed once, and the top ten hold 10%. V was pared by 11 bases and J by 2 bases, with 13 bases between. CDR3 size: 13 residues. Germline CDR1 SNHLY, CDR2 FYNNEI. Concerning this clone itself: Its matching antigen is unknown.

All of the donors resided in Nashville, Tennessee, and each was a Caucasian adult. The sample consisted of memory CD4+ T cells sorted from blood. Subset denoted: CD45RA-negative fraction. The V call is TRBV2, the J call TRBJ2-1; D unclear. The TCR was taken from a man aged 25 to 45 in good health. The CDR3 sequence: CAGLRAPYNEQFF. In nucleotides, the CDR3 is TGTGCCGGCCTACGGGCCCCCTACAATGAGCAGTTCTTC. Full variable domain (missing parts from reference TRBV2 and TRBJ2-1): EPEVTQTPSHQVTQMGQEVILRCVPISNHLYFYWYRQILGQKVEFLVSFYNNEISEKSEIFDDQFSVERPDGSNFTLKIRSTKLEDSAMYFCAGLRAPYNEQFFGPGTRLTVL.